This is a list of T cell receptor beta chains from one sample in a study of CD8+CD57+ T cells in acquired aplastic anemia. MiXCR, run by TCRdb on the reads, gives a single entry per CDR3 protein. The data show over 150,000 distinct CDR3 sequences, roughly three fifths seen once. The specimen sequenced was sorted CD4+, CD8+, or CD8+CD57+ T cells (not recorded which) from PBMCs. These receptor sequences come from a human donor with aplastic anemia. CDR3s include the opening cysteine and the closing phenylalanine or tryptophan. A D gene is named only where the DNA matches it firmly. The size field is filled for only some rows; it gives once, few, many or a size class.

clone size	D gene	V gene	J gene	CDR3 DNA	CDR3 protein
once	TRBD2	TRBV12-3/TRBV12-4	TRBJ2-2	TGTGCCAGCAGTTTAGGTAGCGGGGGGCCGAACAGGGAGCTGTTTTTT	CASSLGSGGPNRELFF
NA	TRBD1	TRBV29-1	TRBJ2-1	TGCAGCGTTGACATCCAGGGGGCTATGGAATGGCAGTTCTTC	CSVDIQGAMEWQFF
many	NA	TRBV11-2	TRBJ2-7	TGTGCCAGCAGCTTACAGCCGAGGGAGCAGTACTTC	CASSLQPREQYF
many	NA	TRBV20-1	TRBJ1-2	TGCAGTGCTAGGGAGGAGGGAACTAACTATGGCTACACCTTC	CSAREEGTNYGYTF
NA	NA	TRBV24-1	TRBJ2-5	TGTGCCAGCAGTTTATGGGGCAATCAGCCCCAGTACTTC	CASSLWGNQPQYF
few	NA	TRBV9	TRBJ2-2	TGTGCCAGCAGCGTAGGAGGGTACACCGGGGAGCTGTTTTTT	CASSVGGYTGELFF
many	NA	TRBV19	TRBJ1-4	TGTGCCAGTAGTATCGGGGACATCCGGTCAACTAATGAAAAACTGTTTTTT	CASSIGDIRSTNEKLFF
NA	TRBD1	TRBV12-3/TRBV12-4	TRBJ1-1	TGTGCCAGCAGCCCTGACAGGGGCGTGGGCACTGAAGCTTTCTTT	CASSPDRGVGTEAFF
many	TRBD1	TRBV2	TRBJ2-5	TGTGCCAGCAGTCCAGGGGGCAGTGGGCAAGAGACCCAGTACTTC	CASSPGGSGQETQYF
NA	NA	TRBV10-2	TRBJ1-2	TGCGCCAGCAGTGTGGACAGTAACCCTTCTAACTATGGCTACACCTTC	CASSVDSNPSNYGYTF
NA	TRBD2	TRBV9	TRBJ2-5	TGTGCCAGCAGCGTAGGACTAGCGGGGTTGAAAGAGACCCAGTACTTC	CASSVGLAGLKETQYF
many	NA	TRBV20-1	TRBJ2-5	TGCAGTGCCGGCGGACAGCAAGAGACCCAGTACTTC	CSAGGQQETQYF
NA	NA	TRBV6-4	TRBJ1-1	TGTGCCAGCAGTTACGTGAGAGGGACTGAAGCTTTCTTT	CASSYVRGTEAFF
NA	TRBD2	TRBV20-1	TRBJ2-3	TGCAGTGCTGGGGGGGTAGCGGGGACGAGCACAGATACGCAGTATTTT	CSAGGVAGTSTDTQYF
few	NA	TRBV7-8	TRBJ2-7	TGTGCCAGCAGCTTGGTTGGGACTTTCTCCTACGAGCAGTACTTC	CASSLVGTFSYEQYF
NA	TRBD1	TRBV19	TRBJ1-2	TGTGCCACCATAGCACGGGACAGGGGCAATGGCTACACCTTC	CATIARDRGNGYTF
many	NA	TRBV14	TRBJ1-6	TGTGCCAGCAGCCATGGACGGGCGGGGGGAAATTCACCCCTCCACTTT	CASSHGRAGGNSPLHF
NA	NA	TRBV12-3/TRBV12-4	TRBJ2-7	TGTGCCAGCAGTTTCGAAGTGTTAGTCTACGAGCAGTACTTC	CASSFEVLVYEQYF
once	TRBD1	TRBV15	TRBJ1-2	TGTGCCACCAGCTCCAGCCCGACAGGGGCCTATGGCTACACCTTC	CATSSSPTGAYGYTF
NA	TRBD1	TRBV25-1	TRBJ1-4	TGTGCCAGCAGTGAACCCCTCGACAGGGACGGAGAAAAACTGTTTTTT	CASSEPLDRDGEKLFF
NA	TRBD2	TRBV20-1	TRBJ2-3	TGCAGTGCCAGGTCTAGCGGGGGGGCCGCTCCTACGCAGTATTTT	CSARSSGGAAPTQYF
NA	TRBD2	TRBV20-1	TRBJ2-7	TGCAGTGCTATACGGGACTATCCTTACGAGCAGTACTTC	CSAIRDYPYEQYF
NA	NA	TRBV29-1	TRBJ1-1	TGCAGCGGTGCCACAGGGACTAACACTGAAGCTTTCTTT	CSGATGTNTEAFF
NA	TRBD2	TRBV24-1	TRBJ2-5	TGTGCCACCAGCGGACAAGCGGGGGAGACCCAGTACTTC	CATSGQAGETQYF
NA	NA	TRBV6-5	TRBJ2-7	TGTGCCAGCAGCTCTTGGGAACAGGGGGGGGCTTACGAGCAGCACTTC	CASSSWEQGGAYEQHF